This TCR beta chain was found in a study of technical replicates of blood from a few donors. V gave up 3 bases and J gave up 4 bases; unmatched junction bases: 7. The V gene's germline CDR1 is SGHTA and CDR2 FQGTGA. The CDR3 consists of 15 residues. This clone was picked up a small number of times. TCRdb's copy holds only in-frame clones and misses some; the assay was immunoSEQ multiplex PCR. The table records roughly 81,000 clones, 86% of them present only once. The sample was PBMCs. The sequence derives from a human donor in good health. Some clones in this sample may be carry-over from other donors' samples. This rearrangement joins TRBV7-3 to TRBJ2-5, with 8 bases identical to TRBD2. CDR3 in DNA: TGTGCCAGCAGCTTTAAAGCGGGAGCTATAGAGACCCAGTACTTC. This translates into CASSFKAGAIETQYF.